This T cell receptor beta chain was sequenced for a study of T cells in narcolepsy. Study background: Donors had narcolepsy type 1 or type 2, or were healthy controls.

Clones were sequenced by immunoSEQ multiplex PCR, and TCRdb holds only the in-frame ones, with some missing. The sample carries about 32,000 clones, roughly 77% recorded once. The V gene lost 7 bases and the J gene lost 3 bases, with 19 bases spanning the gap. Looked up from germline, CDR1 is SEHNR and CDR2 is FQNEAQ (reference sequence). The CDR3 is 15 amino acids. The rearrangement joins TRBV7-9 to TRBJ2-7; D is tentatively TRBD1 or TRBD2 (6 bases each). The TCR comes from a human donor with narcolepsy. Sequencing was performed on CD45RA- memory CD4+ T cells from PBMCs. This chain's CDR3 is CASTLSGALRYEQYF. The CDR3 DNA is TGTGCCAGCACTCTCTCGGGGGCGCTACGCTACGAGCAGTACTTC.